Presented here are 9 T cell receptor beta chains from one specimen sequenced in a study of T cell repertoires in cytomegalovirus infection. These receptors lack a known antigen. MiXCR, applied by TCRdb to the reads, yields one record per CDR3 protein. The data show roughly 800,000 distinct CDR3 sequences, 25% to 35% seen once. The specimen was cultured CD8+ T cells from PBMCs, collected from culture after CMV antigen stimulation. The receptors derive from a human donor in good health (CMV status not recorded). Some clones in this sample may be carry-over from other donors' samples.

This chain uses TRBV2 with TRBJ2-5; unclear D gene. The germline gives CDR1 SNHLY, CDR2 FYNNEI. There are 13 residues in the CDR3. V lost 3 bases and J lost 3, with 8 bases in between. The DNA for the CDR3 is TGTGCCAGCAGTGATTATAACAAAGAGACCCAGTACTTC. Translating it yields CASSDYNKETQYF. Using reference TRBV2 and TRBJ2-5 for the parts outside the CDR3, the full variable domain is EPEVTQTPSHQVTQMGQEVILRCVPISNHLYFYWYRQILGQKVEFLVSFYNNEISEKSEIFDDQFSVERPDGSNFTLKIRSTKLEDSAMYFCASSDYNKETQYFGPGTRLLVL.

The rearrangement links TRBV10-3 to TRBJ1-1; D perhaps matches TRBD1 (6 bases). Germline CDR1 reads ENHRY; CDR2 reads SYGVKD. The V end lost 3 bases, the J end lost 1 base, and 12 bases lay between the germline ends. The CDR3 contains 15 residues. As DNA, the CDR3 is TGTGCCATCAGTGATTTTGGACAGCCGAACACTGAAGCTTTCTTT. Amino acid sequence: CAISDFGQPNTEAFF.

The V and J genes are TRBV12-3 or TRBV12-4 and TRBJ2-1, with TRBD1 matching over 7 bases. The CDR3 is made up of 17 amino acids. Trimming took 5 bases from V and 4 from J; bases not matched to a gene: 14. This chain's CDR3 is CASSLFPGQLNYNEQFF. The CDR3 bases are TGTGCCAGCAGTCTATTTCCGGGACAGCTTAATTACAATGAGCAGTTCTTC.

V gene TRBV15 combines with J gene TRBJ1-2; D might be TRBD1 (6 bases). The CDR3 is 13 amino acids. Germline-derived CDR1 and CDR2 are LNHNV and YYDKDF (reference sequence). V was shortened by 5 bases and J by 8 bases, with 15 bases between the two germline ends. The CDR3 DNA is TGTGCCACCAGCCGTGGACAGCGGGCGGGCTACACCTTC. It translates to CATSRGQRAGYTF. The full variable domain, rest sourced from reference TRBV15 and TRBJ1-2, is DAMVIQNPRYQVTQFGKPVTLSCSQTLNHNVMYWYQQKSSQAPKLLFHYYDKDFNNEADTPDNFQSRRPNTSFCFLDIRSPGLGDTAMYLCATSRGQRAGYTFGSGTRLTVV.

This clonotype has a handful of counts. This chain joins TRBV6-2 or TRBV6-3 and TRBJ2-7; D might be TRBD1 (5 bases). Between the trimmed V and J ends, which lost 4 bases and 2 bases, there was a span of 12 bases. Germline CDR1 reads MNHEY; CDR2 reads SVGEGT. This CDR3 comprises 14 residues. CDR3 amino acids: CASSSWTDTYEQYV. In nucleotides, the CDR3 is TGTGCCAGCAGTTCTTGGACGGACACCTACGAGCAGTACGTC.

This clonotype was seen a handful of times. The chain has TRBV6-1 and TRBJ1-5; D call uncertain. V was cut by 2 bases and J by 0 bases, with 11 bases left in between. The CDR3 length is 16 residues. CDR1 is MNHNS and CDR2 is SASEGT in the germline V gene. CDR3 loop: CASSEMADYSNQPQHF. DNA for the CDR3: TGTGCCAGCAGTGAAATGGCAGACTATAGCAATCAGCCCCAGCATTTT.

This clonotype has just a few counts. This rearrangement joins TRBV4-3 to TRBJ1-1; TRBD1 agrees at 8 bases. The CDR3 extends over 18 amino acids. Trimming removed 1 base from V and 1 base from J; junction bases left unmatched: 11. CDR1 is LGHNA, CDR2 YSLEER, per germline. In DNA, the CDR3 is TGCGCCAGCAGCCAAGGGCCCGGACAGGGTGGATGGAACACTGAAGCTTTCTTT. As protein: CASSQGPGQGGWNTEAFF.

The chain links TRBV7-9 to TRBJ1-2, with TRBD1 identical over 7 bases. Germline trimming cut 4 bases from V and 1 base from J; bases unmatched to any gene: 3. Germline loops: CDR1 SEHNR, CDR2 FQNEAQ (reference sequence). This CDR3 spans 14 amino acids. CDR3 nucleotide sequence: TGTGCCAGCAGCTGGGACAGTCTTAACTATGGCTACACCTTC. Its translation: CASSWDSLNYGYTF.

This clonotype occurred many times. V is TRBV7-6 and J is TRBJ1-5; TRBD1 is a possible D gene (5 bases). Trimming took 5 bases from V and 5 from J, leaving 13 bases between them. The CDR3 loop spans 14 amino acids. Germline V gives CDR1 SGHVS, CDR2 FNYEAQ. The CDR3 protein is CASSPGGYYQPQHF. The CDR3 DNA is TGTGCCAGCAGCCCCGGGGGTTATTATCAGCCCCAGCATTTT.